This T cell receptor beta chain was documented in a study of blood T cell repertoires in COVID-19. Seattle cases were enrolled at active infection and followed longitudinally. Authors' methods: Amplified reference gene primers provided the basis for estimating nucleated cell counts. Sequenced by immunoSEQ multiplex PCR; TCRdb stores in-frame clones only, minus some. The V and J calls and the clone size are those of that table, but D and trimming were determined from the DNA. The sample gives some 80,000 clones, roughly nine tenths of which show up once; 2.6% is in the top ten. This CDR3 spans 15 amino acids. The V and J ends lost 1 base and 9 bases, in that order; junction bases with no gene match: 4. The germline gives CDR1 SGHTA, CDR2 FQGNSA.

The J gene is TRBJ2-1, the V gene TRBV7-2, with 12 positions matching TRBD2. This clonotype was sampled from a man aged 45-65 years with COVID-19, enrolled during active disease. The sample taken for sequencing was peripheral blood. CDR3 bases: TGTGCCAGCAGCTTAGGAGGACTAGCGGGACCTGAGCAGTTCTTC. It encodes CASSLGGLAGPEQFF.